This T cell receptor (beta chain) stems from a study of vaccination and CD4 T cells after COVID-19. Cultured CD4+ T-cell DNA underwent Oncomine TCR Beta short-read sequencing. TCRdb ran MiXCR on the PCR reads and lists one entry per CDR3 protein. The sample has 22,000 or so distinct CDR3 sequences, about 33% seen once. With respect to this clonotype: Its antigen is undetermined.

Treatment meaning: roughly 10-day PBMC culture with coronavirus spike peptide pools or control peptides (ViraFEST assay). T cells were expanded with peptide pools, and expanded clonotypes were identified by TCR sequencing. The CDR3 totals 15 residues. With V trimmed by 6 bases and J by 4 bases, 4 bases remained unmatched. The receptor's source is a human donor with COVID-19. The sequenced sample consisted of cultured CD4+ T cells from blood. The chain is built from TRBV12-3 or TRBV12-4 and TRBJ2-2; 11 positions agree with TRBD2. The CDR3: CASSFLAGGTGELFF. In nucleotides, the CDR3 is TGTGCCAGCAGCTTCCTAGCGGGAGGCACCGGGGAGCTGTTTTTT.